The 28 T cell receptor beta chains reported below all come from one sample, sequenced in a study of Ad26.COV2.S vaccination and SARS-CoV-2 variants. Sample treatment: approximately 18 received Ad26.COV2.S at low or high dose, single or two shots; roughly five received placebo; per-sample allocation not given. Material that was analyzed had been drawn on day 63 after the first vaccine or placebo injection. Using immunoSEQ multiplex PCR, the repertoire was profiled, and TCRdb retains in-frame clones only, with some absent. The sample holds about 350,000 clones, 65% to 90% seen once. The specimen was peripheral blood, collected in a trial of Ad26.COV2.S vaccine versus placebo. The receptors were gathered from a person aged 18-60 years who received the Ad26.COV2.S COVID-19 vaccine or a placebo.

The genes are TRBV19 and TRBJ2-5; possibly TRBD2 for D (5 bases). V was pared by 3 bases and J by 4 bases, with 12 bases between. The CDR3 length is 14 residues. The germline V gene has CDR1 LNHDA and CDR2 SQIVND (reference sequence). The CDR3 coding sequence is TGTGCCAGTAGTATTTGGAGGTCTGGAGAGACCCAGTACTTC. Translation: CASSIWRSGETQYF.

The chain has TRBV19 and TRBJ1-2; D gene uncertain. CDR1 and CDR2 (germline): LNHDA, SQIVND (reference sequence). Trimming cost V 1 base and J 5 bases, with 11 bases left between them. The CDR3 loop spans 14 amino acids. CDR3: CASSIGGELYGYTF. The CDR3 nucleotides read TGTGCCAGTAGTATAGGCGGCGAATTATATGGCTACACCTTC. Complete variable domain (other parts from reference TRBV19 and TRBJ1-2): DGGITQSPKYLFRKEGQNVTLSCEQNLNHDAMYWYRQDPGQGLRLIYYSQIVNDFQKGDIAEGYSVSREKKESFPLTVTSAQKNPTAFYLCASSIGGELYGYTFGSGTRLTVV.

This rearrangement joins TRBV5-5 to TRBJ1-3; no reliable D call. In germline, CDR1 is SGHKS, CDR2 YYEKEE (reference sequence). V lost 4 bases and J lost 0, with 5 bases in between. CDR3 length: 13 residues. The CDR3 DNA follows: TGTGCCAGCAGCAAGAGCTCTGGAAACACCATATATTTT. Its protein is CASSKSSGNTIYF.

The chain links TRBV18 to TRBJ2-7; D is unclear. The V end was cut by 1 base, the J end by 5 bases, with 9 bases between. CDR1 and CDR2 from the germline V gene are KGHSH and LQKENI. This CDR3 is built from 13 residues. This CDR3 is CASSPRYNHEQYF. The DNA of the CDR3 is TGTGCCAGCTCACCACGTTATAACCACGAGCAGTACTTC.

This clone appeared once. In DNA form, the CDR3 reads TGTGCCAGCAGCAGGGGGGGTGTTGAAGATACGCAGTATTTT. This sequence encodes CASSRGGVEDTQYF. This chain connects TRBV7-3 to TRBJ2-3, with TRBD2 as a possible D gene (7 bases). The germline gives CDR1 SGHTA, CDR2 FQGTGA. The CDR3 runs 14 residues. The V and J ends lost 5 bases and 5 bases respectively, with 14 bases between them.

The chain has TRBV7-8 and TRBJ1-3; D not resolved. This CDR3 has 17 residues. In germline, CDR1 is SGHVS, CDR2 FQNEAQ. V dropped 5 bases and J dropped 0 bases, with 17 bases sitting between them. This CDR3 is CASSLSVGLASGNTIYF. In DNA, the CDR3 is TGTGCCAGCAGCCTTAGCGTAGGTCTGGCCTCTGGAAACACCATATATTTT.

This chain uses TRBV7-9 with TRBJ1-3; D call uncertain. Germline loops: CDR1 SEHNR, CDR2 FQNEAQ (reference sequence). V lost 1 base, J lost 0 bases, and 10 bases lay in between. The CDR3 has 16 residues. CDR3 sequence reads: CASSLGGGRSGNTIYF. In nucleotides, the CDR3 is TGTGCCAGCAGCTTAGGAGGCGGACGCTCTGGAAACACCATATATTTT.

V gene TRBV4-3 combines with J gene TRBJ2-7; D remains unclear. The CDR3 consists of 13 residues. Trimming shortened V by 3 bases and J by 3 bases, and 9 bases separated the two germline ends. Per the germline V gene, CDR1 is LGHNA and CDR2 is YSLEER. The DNA for the CDR3 is TGCGCCAGCAGCCAGTCCGCTGGCTACGAGCAGTACTTC. Translation: CASSQSAGYEQYF.

The rearrangement joins TRBV21-1 to TRBJ1-5; TRBD1 reflects the table's D call only, with no check against the DNA. TRBV21-1 is described as a pseudogene. CDR3 length: 14 amino acids. CDR3 sequence: CASSNRQGNQPQHF. The CDR3 DNA is TGTGCCAGCAGCAACCGACAGGGCAATCAGCCCCAGCATTTT.

This chain connects TRBV4-3 to TRBJ2-7; 7 nucleotides align to TRBD1. V shed 3 bases, J shed 2 bases, and the junction held 7 bases outside the gene matches. CDR1 is LGHNA and CDR2 is YSLEER in the germline V gene. The CDR3 has 15 residues. The CDR3 sequence is CASSQSRDSTYEQYF. For the CDR3, the DNA is TGCGCCAGCAGCCAGAGTAGGGACAGCACCTACGAGCAGTACTTC.

The chain combines TRBV12-5 with TRBJ1-1, with a weak D call TRBD1 (5 bases). The V gene's germline CDR1 is LGHNT and CDR2 FRNRAP. V gave up 1 base and J gave up 6 bases, with 12 bases separating them. The CDR3 runs to 14 residues. The CDR3 coding sequence is TGTGCTAGTGGTTTGGACGACTGGGACGCTGAAGCTTTCTTT. It is translated as CASGLDDWDAEAFF.

The chain has TRBV28 and TRBJ1-2; D remains unclear. Germline CDR1 and CDR2: MDHEN and SYDVKM. Trimming pared 5 bases from V and 0 bases from J, leaving 22 bases between. This CDR3 region has 18 residues. This chain's CDR3 is CASSPPLGNSIANYGYTF. In DNA form, the CDR3 reads TGTGCCAGCAGTCCCCCCCTAGGGAACAGCATTGCTAACTATGGCTACACCTTC.

In this sample, this clone turned up once. This chain uses TRBV5-4 with TRBJ2-6; 9 positions agree with TRBD2. The germline gives CDR1 SGHNT, CDR2 YYREEE (reference sequence). The CDR3 is 14 amino acids. CDR3 region: CGVRLAEGANVLTF. DNA for the CDR3: TGTGGCGTGAGACTAGCGGAAGGGGCCAACGTCCTGACTTTC.

This chain links TRBV19 with TRBJ1-5, with D tentatively TRBD1 (6 bases). CDR3 length: 15 residues. V lost 6 bases and J 3 bases, leaving 15 bases between the germline ends. Germline V gene data show CDR1 as LNHDA and CDR2 as SQIVND (reference sequence). The CDR3 is CASRIDRSYNQPQHF. The CDR3 DNA is TGTGCCAGTAGGATTGACAGGAGCTACAATCAGCCCCAGCATTTT. The full variable domain, in which reference TRBV19 and TRBJ1-5 provide the parts outside the CDR3, is DGGITQSPKYLFRKEGQNVTLSCEQNLNHDAMYWYRQDPGQGLRLIYYSQIVNDFQKGDIAEGYSVSREKKESFPLTVTSAQKNPTAFYLCASRIDRSYNQPQHFGDGTRLSIL.

The rearrangement uses TRBV7-3 and TRBJ2-1; TRBD1 might be the D (6 bases). Per the germline V gene, CDR1 is SGHTA and CDR2 is FQGTGA. V was clipped by 0 bases and J by 12 bases, with 12 bases between them. The CDR3 runs to 13 residues. CDR3: CASSLTARGSQFF. The CDR3 nucleotides read TGTGCCAGCAGCTTAACGGCTAGGGGGTCGCAGTTCTTC.

The chain couples TRBV14 to TRBJ1-4; unclear D gene. Germline V gene data show CDR1 as SGHDN and CDR2 as FVKESK. CDR3 size: 12 residues. Between the trimmed V and J ends, which lost 0 bases and 5 bases, there was a span of 1 base. CDR3 nucleotides: TGTGCCAGCAGCCAAGAGAATGAAAAACTGTTTTTT. Amino acids: CASSQENEKLFF.

V and J are TRBV28 and TRBJ2-5, with D possibly being TRBD1 (5 bases). V lost 8 bases and J 5 bases, leaving 18 bases between the germline ends. From germline, CDR1 is MDHEN and CDR2 SYDVKM. The CDR3 has 14 residues. The CDR3 spells CASSETAGQETQYF. CDR3 sequence (DNA): TGTGCCAGCTCGGAAACTGCAGGGCAGGAGACCCAGTACTTC.

The chain couples TRBV28 to TRBJ2-5; D might be TRBD1 or TRBD2, each matching 7 bases. From germline, CDR1 is MDHEN and CDR2 SYDVKM. This CDR3 contains 14 residues. Trimming shortened V by 5 bases and J by 5 bases, and 15 bases separated the two germline ends. In nucleotides, the CDR3 is TGTGCCAGCAGTACCAGGGGGGGGTGGGAGACCCAGTACTTC. Translated, it gives CASSTRGGWETQYF.

This rearrangement joins TRBV5-1 to TRBJ2-3; 11 bases line up with TRBD2. The ends lost 4 bases at V and 4 bases at J; junction bases unmatched: 8. Germline CDR1 reads SGHRS; CDR2 reads YFSETQ. The CDR3 totals 16 residues. This chain's CDR3 is CASSRTSGSGADTQYF. In nucleotides, the CDR3 is TGCGCCAGCAGCCGCACTAGCGGGAGTGGGGCAGATACGCAGTATTTT.

V gene TRBV7-2 combines with J gene TRBJ2-7; D is unresolved. Germline V gene data show CDR1 as SGHTA and CDR2 as FQGNSA. The ends were cut back, 5 bases at V and 2 bases at J, with 13 bases in the middle. The CDR3 has 14 amino acids. The CDR3 region has the DNA TGTGCCAGCAGCCCGACTGTCAGAGCCTACGAGCAGTACTTC. This encodes CASSPTVRAYEQYF.

The chain recombines TRBV4-2 with TRBJ2-1; the match to TRBD1 covers 9 bases. The length of the CDR3 is 23 residues. Germline loops: CDR1 LGHNA, CDR2 YNFKEQ. Trimming at V came to 4 bases and at J to 5 bases, leaving 30 bases not matched to a gene. CDR3 sequence: CASSRRTRTGVYVASRTHNEQFF. As DNA, the CDR3 is TGTGCCAGCAGCCGTCGTACTAGGACAGGGGTTTACGTGGCTTCCCGGACCCACAATGAGCAGTTCTTC.

The chain links TRBV7-2 to TRBJ2-7; D possibly corresponds to TRBD1 (6 bases). Germline V CDR1 and CDR2: SGHTA, FQGNSA. Between the trimmed V and J ends, which lost 4 bases and 4 bases, there was a span of 14 bases. The CDR3 length is 14 residues. In DNA, the CDR3 is TGTGCCAGCAGCTGGGAACAGGGTCTATACGAGCAGTACTTC. Translated: CASSWEQGLYEQYF.

The V gene is TRBV5-1, the J gene TRBJ2-3, with no clear D. CDR3 length equals 13 residues. Trimming took 4 bases from V and 2 from J, leaving 8 bases between them. Germline assignment: CDR1 SGHRS and CDR2 YFSETQ. CDR3 DNA: TGCGCCAGCAGCACCCCAGACACAGATACGCAGTATTTT. This sequence encodes CASSTPDTDTQYF.

V and J are TRBV3-1 (or the pseudogene TRBV3-2) and TRBJ1-2, with a possible D match to TRBD1 (5 bases). V was pared by 0 bases and J by 7 bases, with 12 bases between. Germline lookup yields CDR1 LGHDT and CDR2 YNNKEL (reference sequence). The CDR3 contains 14 residues. For the CDR3, the DNA is TGTGCCAGCAGCCAAGATACCAGGGATTCTGGCTACACCTTC. Translated, it gives CASSQDTRDSGYTF.

The chain couples TRBV5-5 to TRBJ1-3; D perhaps matches TRBD1 (5 bases). V was pared by 1 base and J by 0 bases, with 11 bases between. Germline loops: CDR1 SGHKS, CDR2 YYEKEE (reference sequence). The CDR3 sequence is 16 residues long. Here the CDR3 DNA reads TGTGCCAGCAGCTTGTCGGGGGTTGGCTCTGGAAACACCATATATTTT. Translated: CASSLSGVGSGNTIYF.

The J gene is TRBJ2-7, the V gene TRBV24-1, with 8 bases aligning to TRBD1. V shed 10 bases and J 4 bases; nucleotides not matched to a gene: 8. This CDR3 is built from 13 residues. From germline, CDR1 is KGHDR and CDR2 SFDVKD. The CDR3 nucleotides read TGTGCCACGGGGGAACAGGGGGGATACGAGCAGTACTTC. Its translation: CATGEQGGYEQYF.

The chain employs TRBV19 and TRBJ1-3; tentatively, D is TRBD1 (6 bases). The V end was cut by 4 bases, the J end by 4 bases, with 26 bases between. This CDR3 region has 19 residues. In germline, CDR1 is LNHDA, CDR2 SQIVND (reference sequence). The CDR3 region has the DNA TGTGCCAGTAGTAAAGAGGTACAGGGAAGTTCTCCCTCCGGAAACACCATATATTTT. Protein: CASSKEVQGSSPSGNTIYF.

The rearrangement joins TRBV4-2 to TRBJ2-3, with D possibly called TRBD1 or TRBD2 (5 bases each). The CDR3 consists of 18 residues. Germline V gene lookup returns CDR1 LGHNA and CDR2 YNFKEQ. Trimming shortened V by 3 bases and J by 3 bases, and 22 bases separated the two germline ends. The CDR3 coding sequence is TGTGCCAGCAGCCATGCCATCACCGGGACCCGAGGGACAGATACGCAGTATTTT. It is translated as CASSHAITGTRGTDTQYF.